The clone carrying this TCR beta chain was detected ten times or more. TCRdb fed the reads into MiXCR, producing one record per CDR3 protein. The sample contains nearly 450,000 distinct CDR3 sequences, 31% of which appear only once. This sample is part of a study of T cell repertoires in cytomegalovirus infection. The sample consisted of PBMCs. The source is a human donor in good health (CMV status not recorded). Some clones in this sample may be carry-over from other donors' samples.

The CDR3 sequence: CASSHLGPGYGYTF. For the CDR3, the DNA is TGTGCCAGCAGCCATCTGGGACCTGGCTATGGCTACACCTTC. This chain connects TRBV7-6 to TRBJ1-2, with D perhaps TRBD1 (5 bases). V lost 5 bases and J 4 bases, leaving 14 bases between the germline ends. This CDR3 comprises 14 residues. Germline V gene sequence: CDR1 SGHVS, CDR2 FNYEAQ.